Presented here are 30 T cell receptor beta chains from one specimen sequenced in a study of OX40 agonist ivuxolimab in advanced cancers. The library was produced with the immunoSEQ multiplex PCR assay. Held by TCRdb, this immuneACCESS table contains in-frame sequences only and omits some clones. Under half of the omission traces to an unresolved V gene where checked; the cause of the rest is unknown. A total of some 90,000 clones appear in this sample, roughly 84% of them only once. About 0.3% of the sample is taken by the ten largest. This sample comprised CD4+ or CD8+ T cells sorted from blood, obtained in a trial of the OX40 agonist ivuxolimab. These receptors were collected from an adult with an advanced solid tumor such as melanoma, head and neck, liver or kidney cancer.

This chain's CDR3 is CASSFGGGAYNEQFF. CDR3 coding DNA: TGTGCCAGCAGCTTCGGAGGGGGGGCCTACAATGAGCAGTTCTTC. This chain links TRBV5-6 with TRBJ2-1; possibly TRBD2 for D (7 bases). From germline, CDR1 is SGHDT and CDR2 YYEEEE. V was pared by 2 bases and J by 2 bases, with 11 bases between. This CDR3 comprises 15 residues.

This clone was observed once. The chain couples TRBV30 to TRBJ1-4; 10 nucleotides match TRBD1. Per the germline V gene, CDR1 is GTSNPN and CDR2 is SVGIG (reference sequence). Trimming took 5 bases from V and 6 from J; bases not matched to a gene: 3. The CDR3 length is 13 residues. The CDR3 sequence: CAWDRGRDEKLFF. Here the CDR3 DNA reads TGTGCCTGGGACAGGGGGCGAGATGAAAAACTGTTTTTT.

CDR3 sequence: CASSPRGYTEAFF. The DNA of the CDR3 is TGTGCCAGTAGTCCCCGGGGCTACACTGAAGCTTTCTTT. The rearrangement joins TRBV19 to TRBJ1-1; D is possibly TRBD1 (5 bases). Germline V gives CDR1 LNHDA, CDR2 SQIVND (reference sequence). The CDR3 is 13 residues long. Between the trimmed V and J ends, which lost 5 bases and 3 bases, there was a span of 10 bases.

The chain combines TRBV25-1 with TRBJ2-7; 12 bases are shared with TRBD2. From germline, CDR1 is MGHDK and CDR2 SYGVNS. The V gene end was trimmed by 8 bases and the J gene end by 1 base; junction bases not matched to a gene: 9. This CDR3 spans 16 amino acids. The CDR3 is CASAGLAGPVSYEQYF. The CDR3 DNA reads TGTGCCAGCGCCGGACTAGCGGGGCCTGTGTCCTACGAGCAGTACTTC.

This clone was found a few times. The chain is built from TRBV18 and TRBJ1-4; 8 bases match TRBD1. CDR1 is KGHSH, CDR2 LQKENI, per germline. V was clipped by 6 bases and J by 7 bases; unmatched bases: 7. The CDR3 is made up of 14 amino acids. The chain's CDR3 is CASSSQGGPEKLFF. Written as DNA, the CDR3 is TGTGCCAGCTCTTCACAGGGGGGGCCTGAAAAACTGTTTTTT.

V gene TRBV5-6 combines with J gene TRBJ2-7; TRBD1 aligns across 10 bases. CDR1 is SGHDT, CDR2 YYEEEE, per germline. The CDR3 is 16 residues long. Trimming at V came to 4 bases and at J to 4 bases, leaving 11 bases not matched to a gene. CDR3 sequence reads: CASSRTTGTGAYEQYF. The CDR3 DNA follows: TGTGCCAGCAGCCGTACGACCGGGACAGGGGCTTACGAGCAGTACTTC.

This chain uses TRBV9 with TRBJ2-1; perhaps TRBD2 as D (6 bases). This CDR3 is built from 15 residues. Trimming left V 0 bases short and J 4 bases short, with 11 bases between. Germline CDR1 reads SGDLS; CDR2 reads YYNGEE. CDR3 in DNA: TGTGCCAGCAGCGTAGTCGGGGGAGATTACAATGAGCAGTTCTTC. Protein product: CASSVVGGDYNEQFF.

The gene calls are TRBV27 and TRBJ1-6, with 9 bases identical to TRBD1. This CDR3 contains 17 residues. V gave up 1 base and J gave up 4 bases; unmatched junction bases: 5. Germline V gene data show CDR1 as MNHEY and CDR2 as SMNVEV (reference sequence). In DNA, the CDR3 is TGTGCCAGCAGTTTATTACAAGGGACAGGGTATAATTCACCCCTCCACTTT. It codes for CASSLLQGTGYNSPLHF.

As regards this clone: A read error may produce the germline difference seen at one junction end. The chain couples TRBV4-3 to TRBJ2-1, with D possibly TRBD2 on 5 matching bases. The germline CDR1 and CDR2 sequences are LGHNA and YSLEER. The CDR3 sequence is 15 residues long. The CDR3, as DNA: TGCGCCAGCGGCGCTGTTGGCGGGTCCTCCAATGAGCAGTTCTTC. This encodes CASGAVGGSSNEQFF.

V gene TRBV15 combines with J gene TRBJ2-2, with D perhaps matching TRBD2 (6 bases). CDR1 LNHNV and CDR2 YYDKDF come from the germline V gene (reference sequence). V lost 6 bases and J lost 6, with 14 bases in between. This CDR3 has 14 residues. CDR3 DNA: TGTGCCACCAGTTGGTTCGGGGGACCCGGGGAGCTGTTTTTT. Translation: CATSWFGGPGELFF.

The chain links TRBV6-5 to TRBJ1-3; D not certain. Germline CDR1 is MNHEY and CDR2 is SVGAGI. The V and J ends lost 0 bases and 0 bases respectively, with 9 bases between them. This CDR3 comprises 16 residues. This chain's CDR3 is CASSYSRPSSGNTIYF. The CDR3 nucleotides read TGTGCCAGCAGTTACTCGCGACCTAGCTCTGGAAACACCATATATTTT.

The CDR3 region is CASSGWTGPDRIYGYTF. CDR3 coding DNA: TGTGCCAGCAGTGGTTGGACAGGGCCCGATCGGATCTATGGCTACACCTTC. V is TRBV6-1 and J is TRBJ1-2; 8 nucleotides agree with TRBD1. V was clipped by 4 bases and J by 4 bases; unmatched bases: 14. The CDR3 loop spans 17 amino acids. Germline loops: CDR1 MNHNS, CDR2 SASEGT.

V usage is TRBV5-8 and J usage is TRBJ1-1, with D unresolved. Germline V CDR1 and CDR2: SGHTS, YDEGEE. The CDR3 sequence is 14 residues long. Between the trimmed V and J ends, which lost 1 base and 0 bases, there was a span of 7 bases. The CDR3 spells CASSLTHLNTEAFF. The CDR3 DNA reads as TGTGCCAGCAGCTTGACACATCTGAACACTGAAGCTTTCTTT. The full variable domain, its missing parts supplied by reference TRBV5-8 and TRBJ1-1, is EAGVTQSPTHLIKTRGQQATLRCSPISGHTSVYWYQQALGLGLQFLLWYDEGEERNRGNFPPRFSGRQFPNYSSELNVNALELEDSALYLCASSLTHLNTEAFFGQGTRLTVV.

This chain connects TRBV6-5 to TRBJ1-6; TRBD1 agrees at 8 bases. V shed 7 bases and J 7 bases; nucleotides not matched to a gene: 6. Germline values: CDR1 MNHEY, CDR2 SVGAGI. The CDR3 contains 14 residues. CDR3 region: CASKGQGANSPLHF. The CDR3 bases are TGTGCCAGCAAGGGCCAGGGGGCCAATTCACCCCTCCACTTT.

The chain couples TRBV7-9 to TRBJ1-2; 10 positions agree with TRBD1. Unmatched junction bases numbered 4, after V lost 4 bases and J lost 2 bases. CDR1 and CDR2 (germline): SEHNR, FQNEAQ (reference sequence). This CDR3 comprises 15 residues. The CDR3 here is CASSSGQGENYGYTF. In DNA form, the CDR3 reads TGTGCCAGCAGCTCAGGACAGGGGGAAAACTATGGCTACACCTTC. The full variable domain, completed using reference TRBV7-9 and TRBJ1-2, is DTGVSQNPRHKITKRGQNVTFRCDPISEHNRLYWYRQTLGQGPEFLTYFQNEAQLEKSRLLSDRFSAERPKGSFSTLEIQRTEQGDSAMYLCASSSGQGENYGYTFGSGTRLTVV.

This clone was seen once. The chain is built from TRBV6-5 and TRBJ1-4, with D uncertain. The CDR3 extends over 15 amino acids. V was clipped by 2 bases and J by 2 bases, with 9 bases between them. Germline V CDR1 and CDR2: MNHEY, SVGAGI. The CDR3 sequence: CASSYTGVTNEKLFF. The CDR3 nucleotides are TGTGCCAGCAGTTACACCGGGGTGACTAATGAAAAACTGTTTTTT.

The chain carries TRBV11-2 and TRBJ2-7; TRBD2 might be the D (5 bases). Looked up from germline, CDR1 is SGHAT and CDR2 is FQNNGV. CDR3 length equals 13 residues. Trimming took 0 bases from V and 7 from J, leaving 10 bases between them. The CDR3 protein is CASSLDMGSEQYF. The CDR3 nucleotides read TGTGCCAGCAGCTTAGATATGGGGAGTGAGCAGTACTTC.

The chain recombines TRBV5-1 with TRBJ1-6; D might be TRBD1 (5 bases). V dropped 1 base and J dropped 7 bases, with 12 bases sitting between them. The CDR3 sequence is 15 residues long. The germline V gene encodes CDR1 SGHRS and CDR2 YFSETQ. The CDR3 loop is CASSLPTGINSPLHF. The CDR3 DNA sequence: TGCGCCAGCAGCTTGCCTACAGGAATCAATTCACCCCTCCACTTT.

The J gene is TRBJ2-7, the V gene TRBV5-1; 9 bases map to TRBD2. This CDR3 contains 14 residues. Looked up from germline, CDR1 is SGHRS and CDR2 is YFSETQ. The junction had 2 bases not matched to a gene; V was cut back by 4 bases and J by 0 bases. CDR3 sequence (DNA): TGCGCCAGCAGCGCTAGCGGGAACTCCTACGAGCAGTACTTC. This encodes CASSASGNSYEQYF. Filled out from reference TRBV5-1 and TRBJ2-7, the complete variable domain reads KAGVTQTPRYLIKTRGQQVTLSCSPISGHRSVSWYQQTPGQGLQFLFEYFSETQRNKGNFPGRFSGRQFSNSRSEMNVSTLELGDSALYLCASSASGNSYEQYFGPGTRLTVT.

J is TRBJ1-1 and V is TRBV18; TRBD1 is a possible D gene (5 bases). Germline CDR1 and CDR2: KGHSH and LQKENI. V gave up 3 bases and J gave up 1 base, with 9 bases separating them. The CDR3 covers 14 residues. The CDR3 is CASSPTGGNTEAFF. The CDR3 DNA is TGTGCCAGCTCACCGACGGGGGGGAACACTGAAGCTTTCTTT. The full variable domain, in which reference TRBV18 and TRBJ1-1 provide the parts outside the CDR3, is NAGVMQNPRHLVRRRGQEARLRCSPMKGHSHVYWYRQLPEEGLKFMVYLQKENIIDESGMPKERFSAEFPKEGPSILRIQQVVRGDSAAYFCASSPTGGNTEAFFGQGTRLTVV.

This rearrangement joins TRBV19 to TRBJ2-5, with D perhaps matching TRBD1 or TRBD2 (5 bases each). With 6 bases removed from V and 1 base from J, the gap between germline ends came to 15 bases. The CDR3 contains 15 residues. Per the germline V gene, CDR1 is LNHDA and CDR2 is SQIVND (reference sequence). CDR3 in DNA: TGTGCCAGTAGAACTAGGGGTCGGCCCCAAGAGACCCAGTACTTC. This sequence encodes CASRTRGRPQETQYF.

The chain carries TRBV5-1 and TRBJ2-2; TRBD2 matches 10 bases. Germline CDR1 reads SGHRS; CDR2 reads YFSETQ. The CDR3 totals 19 residues. The ends lost 1 base at V and 4 bases at J; junction bases unmatched: 13. The CDR3 sequence is CASSLKSQRGGQGTGELFF. As DNA, the CDR3 is TGCGCCAGCAGCTTGAAGTCCCAGCGGGGGGGCCAAGGCACCGGGGAGCTGTTTTTT.

The gene calls are TRBV29-1 and TRBJ1-1; D may be TRBD1 (5 bases). CDR1 and CDR2 from the germline V gene are SQVTM and ANQGSEA. This CDR3 is built from 15 residues. The V end was cut by 1 base, the J end by 3 bases, with 15 bases between. CDR3 in amino acids: CSVEVRGSTYTEAFF. CDR3 sequence (DNA): TGCAGCGTTGAAGTACGGGGCAGTACTTACACTGAAGCTTTCTTT.

The chain combines TRBV29-1 with TRBJ2-5, with 11 positions matching TRBD2. The trim removed 4 bases at V and 5 bases at J, leaving 3 bases unmatched. From germline, CDR1 is SQVTM and CDR2 ANQGSEA. The CDR3 has 13 amino acids. Here the CDR3 DNA reads TGCAGCGTTGGACTAGCGGGGTTGGAGACCCAGTACTTC. This translates into CSVGLAGLETQYF. The variable domain in full, with the rest retrieved from reference TRBV29-1 and TRBJ2-5, is SAVISQKPSRDICQRGTSLTIQCQVDSQVTMMFWYRQQPGQSLTLIATANQGSEATYESGFVIDKFPISRPNLTFSTLTVSNMSPEDSSIYLCSVGLAGLETQYFGPGTRLLVL.

J is TRBJ2-2 and V is TRBV5-1, with D tentatively TRBD1 (5 bases). There are 15 residues in the CDR3. The germline V gene encodes CDR1 SGHRS and CDR2 YFSETQ. Deletions cut 4 bases from V and 4 bases from J, with 14 bases between. CDR3 nucleotides: TGCGCCAGCAGCCCCCCAAGGGGATCCACCGGGGAGCTGTTTTTT. It is translated as CASSPPRGSTGELFF.

This clone was counted once. The rearrangement joins TRBV4-1 to TRBJ1-2; D is perhaps TRBD1 (5 bases). The CDR3 has 17 residues. The V end was cut by 2 bases, the J end by 3 bases, with 19 bases between. CDR1 MGHRA and CDR2 YSYEKL come from the germline V gene. CDR3 bases: TGCGCCAGCAGCCAAAAGCGAGCGGGGGTCTGGGACTATGGCTACACCTTC. Amino acids: CASSQKRAGVWDYGYTF.

The gene calls are TRBV27 and TRBJ2-5, with 15 bases that match TRBD2. The V gene's germline CDR1 is MNHEY and CDR2 SMNVEV (reference sequence). This CDR3 contains 18 residues. Trimming at V came to 3 bases and at J to 0 bases, leaving 5 bases not matched to a gene. The DNA for the CDR3 is TGTGCCAGCAGTTTGGGACTAGCGGGGGGCCCGTACCAAGAGACCCAGTACTTC. It yields the protein CASSLGLAGGPYQETQYF.

As for this clone: Other DNA sequences in this sample translate to the same CDR3. The CDR3 sequence: CATSSWGSGANVLTF. CDR3 coding DNA: TGTGCCACCAGCAGTTGGGGCTCTGGGGCCAACGTCCTGACTTTC. The chain links TRBV15 to TRBJ2-6, with D hard to call. Germline V gene sequence: CDR1 LNHNV, CDR2 YYDKDF (reference sequence). The CDR3 is made up of 15 amino acids. The V end lost 3 bases, the J end lost 0 bases, and 6 bases lay between the germline ends. The full variable domain, completed using reference TRBV15 and TRBJ2-6, is DAMVIQNPRYQVTQFGKPVTLSCSQTLNHNVMYWYQQKSSQAPKLLFHYYDKDFNNEADTPDNFQSRRPNTSFCFLDIRSPGLGDTAMYLCATSSWGSGANVLTFGAGSRLTVL.

The rearrangement links TRBV18 to TRBJ2-7; 10 bases align to TRBD1. The CDR3 loop spans 15 amino acids. The V gene's germline CDR1 is KGHSH and CDR2 LQKENI. The V segment lost 3 bases and the J segment 5 bases; nucleotides outside the gene matches: 7. The CDR3 nucleotides read TGTGCCAGCTCACCCTCGACAGGGGGCGACGACGAGCAGTACTTC. Protein product: CASSPSTGGDDEQYF.

This clone was observed a handful of times. The chain is built from TRBV5-1 and TRBJ2-6, with D possibly matching TRBD2 (5 bases). Germline values: CDR1 SGHRS, CDR2 YFSETQ. V dropped 0 bases and J dropped 4 bases, with 5 bases sitting between them. The CDR3 covers 14 residues. CDR3 in DNA: TGCGCCAGCAGCTTGGCGGGGGGGGCCAACGTCCTGACTTTC. Translated: CASSLAGGANVLTF.